This T cell receptor (beta chain) came from a study of blood T cell repertoires in COVID-19. Turning to the study itself: T cells, B-cell-depleted T cells, or PBMCs provided the cDNA or gDNA that served as material.

This clone was picked up one time. CDR3 length: 19 amino acids. Unmatched junction bases numbered 16, after V lost 0 bases and J lost 6 bases. This table comes from immunoSEQ multiplex PCR, and its TCRdb copy is limited to in-frame clones, with some not included. The sample lists about 160,000 clones, roughly nine tenths occurring once. This sequence was found in a man aged 60 to 75 with acute or convalescent COVID-19. The material sequenced was peripheral blood. J is TRBJ1-1 and V is TRBV23-1; 10 bases match TRBD1. TRBV23-1 qualifies as an ORF whose function is uncertain. CDR3 nucleotide sequence: TGCGCCAGCAGTCAATCGGGGACAGGGGCACCTCCCAAACGGGCTGAAGCTTTCTTT. Encoded protein: CASSQSGTGAPPKRAEAFF.